The clone carrying this T cell receptor (beta chain) was recorded a few times. This sample was included in a study of T cell changes during pregnancy in multiple sclerosis. The repertoire was sequenced with immunoSEQ multiplex PCR; TCRdb's copy has only in-frame clones and lacks some. The data contain about 93,000 clones, 80% to 95% of them singletons. In germline, CDR1 is MDHEN, CDR2 SYDVKM. V dropped 8 bases and J dropped 3; count of bases not matched to a gene: 10. This CDR3 has 15 amino acids. Sequenced material: peripheral blood, taken after pregnancy. This sequence was found in a female donor with multiple sclerosis, enrolled in a pregnancy study. The V call is TRBV28, the J call TRBJ2-5; 9 bases line up with TRBD1. Here the CDR3 reads CASRTGGAFEETQYF. The CDR3 nucleotides read TGTGCCAGCCGAACAGGGGGCGCCTTTGAAGAGACCCAGTACTTC.